This T cell receptor (beta chain) is drawn from a study of blood T cell repertoires in COVID-19. TCRdb keeps only in-frame clones here, not all; method: immunoSEQ multiplex PCR. The table records around 130,000 clones, over 80% of them present only once. The CDR3 spans 12 residues. V was shortened by 4 bases and J by 7 bases, with 13 bases between the two germline ends. The germline V gene has CDR1 GTSNPN and CDR2 SVGIG (reference sequence). Self-reported history from a screening survey and questionnaire set each donor's cohort. Among Cohort 3 donors, those recovered had two negative PCRs, clearance, or symptom resolution.

The specimen sequenced was PBMCs or T cells enriched from blood (not recorded which). V is TRBV30 and J is TRBJ1-2, with D unclear. The clonotype comes from a man aged 25 to 40 who had recovered from COVID-19. The CDR3 sequence is CAWKHSGGGYTF. CDR3 bases: TGTGCCTGGAAGCACTCGGGAGGTGGCTACACCTTC. The full variable domain, with the rest looked up from reference TRBV30 and TRBJ1-2, is SQTIHQWPATLVQPVGSPLSLECTVEGTSNPNLYWYRQAAGRGLQLLFYSVGIGQISSEVPQNLSASRPQDRQFILSSKKLLLSDSGFYLCAWKHSGGGYTFGSGTRLTVV.